The 12 T cell receptor beta chains given below trace back to one sample, sequenced in a study of blood T cell repertoires in COVID-19. The data were produced by immunoSEQ multiplex PCR, yet TCRdb's version contains in-frame clones alone and is incomplete. Of under 400,000 clones listed, roughly 86% are singletons. Sequences were obtained from PBMCs or T cells enriched from blood (not recorded which). These receptors all come from a woman aged 25 to 39 who had been exposed to COVID-19.

The rearrangement joins TRBV12-3 or TRBV12-4 to TRBJ2-1; D is perhaps TRBD2 (5 bases). The ends were cut back, 7 bases at V and 5 bases at J, with 12 bases in the middle. The CDR3 is made up of 13 amino acids. CDR3 in amino acids: CASTPSGDNEQFF. The CDR3 DNA reads TGTGCCAGCACACCCTCCGGGGACAATGAGCAGTTCTTC.

The rearrangement uses TRBV7-9 and TRBJ1-5; 9 bases agree with TRBD1. Germline lookup yields CDR1 SEHNR and CDR2 FQNEAQ (reference sequence). The CDR3 is 15 residues long. V trimming: 4 bases; J trimming: 2 bases; junction bases outside the gene matches: 3. CDR3 nucleotides: TGTGCCAGCAGCTCGACAGGGGGACGCAATCAGCCCCAGCATTTT. Translation: CASSSTGGRNQPQHF.

V is TRBV12-5 and J is TRBJ1-4; no definite D call. The CDR3 is 16 residues long. The germline V and J ends were trimmed by 6 bases and 0 bases, with 14 bases remaining between them. Looked up from germline, CDR1 is LGHNT and CDR2 is FRNRAP. The CDR3, as DNA: TGTGCTAGTGGGCCGGGGATACAGACAACTAATGAAAAACTGTTTTTT. Protein: CASGPGIQTTNEKLFF. The full variable domain, with the rest looked up from reference TRBV12-5 and TRBJ1-4, is DARVTQTPRHKVTEMGQEVTMRCQPILGHNTVFWYRQTMMQGLELLAYFRNRAPLDDSGMPKDRFSAEMPDATLATLKIQPSEPRDSAVYFCASGPGIQTTNEKLFFGSGTQLSVL.

The chain employs TRBV5-1 and TRBJ1-2; D perhaps matches TRBD1 (5 bases). Germline CDR1 SGHRS, CDR2 YFSETQ. Trimming left V 2 bases short and J 4 bases short, with 12 bases between. The CDR3 runs to 14 residues. CDR3 nucleotide sequence: TGCGCCAGCAGCTTATCCGGCAGGGCCTATGGCTACACCTTC. Protein: CASSLSGRAYGYTF.

V is TRBV5-1 and J is TRBJ2-1; 10 bases map to TRBD2. In germline, CDR1 is SGHRS, CDR2 YFSETQ. CDR3 length: 15 residues. V gave up 4 bases and J gave up 8 bases; unmatched junction bases: 9. The CDR3 nucleotides are TGCGCCAGCAGCCAGAGCGGGAGGGCCGGGGATGAGCAGTTCTTC. Protein: CASSQSGRAGDEQFF.

The V and J genes are TRBV11-3 and TRBJ2-7; D perhaps matches TRBD1 (5 bases). The CDR3 length is 14 residues. V was pared by 6 bases and J by 3 bases, with 15 bases between. Germline CDR1 SGHNT, CDR2 YENEEA. The CDR3 reads CASRSDKGHYEQYF. The CDR3 nucleotides are TGTGCCAGCAGGTCCGACAAGGGGCACTACGAGCAGTACTTC.

The chain recombines TRBV5-6 with TRBJ2-1; 13 positions agree with TRBD2. The CDR3 spans 16 residues. Per germline, CDR1 SGHDT and CDR2 YYEEEE. Unmatched junction bases numbered 9, after V lost 5 bases and J lost 7 bases. CDR3 in DNA: TGTGCCAGCAGTCGACTAGCGGGGGGAGTCCAAAATGAGCAGTTCTTC. It encodes CASSRLAGGVQNEQFF.

The chain carries TRBV2 and TRBJ2-1, with TRBD2 matching 14 bases. CDR1 is SNHLY and CDR2 is FYNNEI in the germline V gene. The CDR3 length is 17 residues. V shed 6 bases, J shed 7 bases, and the junction held 11 bases outside the gene matches. Here the CDR3 reads CASRPPGLAGGPNEQFF. CDR3 nucleotide sequence: TGTGCCAGCAGACCACCCGGACTAGCGGGAGGTCCTAATGAGCAGTTCTTC.

The CDR3 reads CASSLLGQGAYNEQFF. CDR3 bases: TGTGCCAGCAGCTTACTGGGACAGGGGGCATACAATGAGCAGTTCTTC. J is TRBJ2-1 and V is TRBV7-9, with 12 bases identical to TRBD1. This CDR3 has 16 residues. Germline V gene data show CDR1 as SEHNR and CDR2 as FQNEAQ (reference sequence). The V gene end was trimmed by 2 bases and the J gene end by 4 bases; junction bases not matched to a gene: 3.

This clone turned up a few times. V is TRBV28 and J is TRBJ2-1; 13 bases align to TRBD2. The germline CDR1 and CDR2 sequences are MDHEN and SYDVKM. J gave up 7 bases and V 6 bases, and 6 bases lay outside the gene matches. The CDR3 is 15 residues long. CDR3 protein: CASRTSGLAGNEQFF. CDR3 nucleotide sequence: TGTGCCAGCAGGACCTCGGGACTAGCGGGGAATGAGCAGTTCTTC.

The V and J genes are TRBV19 and TRBJ1-3; D is unclear. The V gene lost 8 bases and the J gene lost 1 base, with 12 bases spanning the gap. This CDR3 has 14 amino acids. From germline, CDR1 is LNHDA and CDR2 SQIVND (reference sequence). CDR3: CASSARGSGNTIYF. CDR3 nucleotides: TGTGCCAGTTCAGCCCGGGGATCTGGAAACACCATATATTTT.

The rearrangement uses TRBV28 and TRBJ2-7; a possible D gene is TRBD1 (6 bases). Trimming cost V 3 bases and J 1 base, with 13 bases left between them. Germline V gene data show CDR1 as MDHEN and CDR2 as SYDVKM. This CDR3 is 15 amino acids long. The CDR3 region is CASSFRTEVSYEQYF. In DNA, the CDR3 is TGTGCCAGCAGTTTTCGGACAGAAGTATCCTACGAGCAGTACTTC.